Below, 5 T cell receptor beta chains from the same sample are listed, as sequenced in a study of vaccination effects on CD4 cells after COVID-19. No antigen has been assigned to these receptors. The protocol was immunoSEQ multiplex PCR, while the TCRdb copy is restricted to in-frame clones and leaves out a portion. The data show more than 55,000 clones, with under 85% seen just once and about 4.4% held by the top ten. Having been cultured for 9 to 11 days, the cells underwent CD4+ T cell isolation. Participants completed two doses of the BNT162b2 or mRNA-1273 vaccine. The source was CD4+ T cells from PBMCs cultured without peptide, collected after COVID-19 vaccination. The receptors stem from a human donor who received a COVID-19 vaccine.

This clone has a single count. The chain is built from TRBV5-1 and TRBJ2-5, with D unresolved. The CDR3 loop spans 15 amino acids. Germline V lookup: CDR1 SGHRS, CDR2 YFSETQ. Trimming removed 4 bases at V and 2 bases at J, with 15 bases between. This chain's CDR3 is CASSPSGDPQETQYF. In nucleotides, the CDR3 is TGCGCCAGCAGCCCAAGTGGGGATCCACAAGAGACCCAGTACTTC.

The rearrangement joins TRBV20-1 to TRBJ2-5; no definite D call. CDR3 length equals 11 residues. The germline V and J ends were trimmed by 5 bases and 4 bases, with 8 bases remaining between them. Germline-derived CDR1 and CDR2 are DFQATT and SNEGSKA (reference sequence). The CDR3 sequence: CSALPGETQYF. DNA of the CDR3: TGCAGTGCTTTGCCGGGAGAGACCCAGTACTTC.

Only a few counts were recorded for this clone. V is TRBV5-1 and J is TRBJ2-7, with D possibly TRBD2 on 6 matching bases. V was clipped by 9 bases and J by 4 bases, with 11 bases between them. The CDR3 has 11 residues. Germline-derived CDR1 and CDR2 are SGHRS and YFSETQ. Written as DNA, the CDR3 is TGCGCCAAAGGGGACTGTTACGAGCAGTACTTC. It is translated as CAKGDCYEQYF.

This clone was observed a few times. V gene TRBV19 combines with J gene TRBJ1-4; weak D call: TRBD1 (5 bases). V was cut by 10 bases and J by 8 bases, with 11 bases left in between. Germline V CDR1 and CDR2: LNHDA, SQIVND (reference sequence). The CDR3 loop spans 11 amino acids. This CDR3 reads CATRTYEKLFF. As DNA, the CDR3 is TGTGCCACCAGGACATACGAAAAACTGTTTTTT.

The V call is TRBV5-1, the J call TRBJ1-1; tentative D call: TRBD1 (6 bases). Germline loops: CDR1 SGHRS, CDR2 YFSETQ. Deletions cut 0 bases from V and 1 base from J, with 10 bases between. This CDR3 contains 15 residues. The CDR3 DNA reads as TGCGCCAGCAGCTTGGGACAGGCCCCGAACACTGAAGCTTTCTTT. Translated: CASSLGQAPNTEAFF.